The TCR beta chain under discussion was sequenced for a study of cytomegalovirus exposure and HLA in healthy donors. Generated by immunoSEQ multiplex PCR, the TCRdb table keeps only in-frame clones and is missing some. The sample has some 150,000 clones; about 87% are singletons. The clonotype comes from a woman in her 30s in good health and CMV-seropositive. Sequenced input: PBMCs.

The DNA of the CDR3 is TGCGCCAGCAGCTTTAGCGGGGGAACGAACACCGGGGAGCTGTTTTTT. Translated: CASSFSGGTNTGELFF. The rearrangement uses TRBV5-1 and TRBJ2-2; TRBD2 matches at 9 bases. Germline values: CDR1 SGHRS, CDR2 YFSETQ. The CDR3 runs 16 residues. The V and J ends lost 2 bases and 0 bases, in that order; junction bases with no gene match: 2.